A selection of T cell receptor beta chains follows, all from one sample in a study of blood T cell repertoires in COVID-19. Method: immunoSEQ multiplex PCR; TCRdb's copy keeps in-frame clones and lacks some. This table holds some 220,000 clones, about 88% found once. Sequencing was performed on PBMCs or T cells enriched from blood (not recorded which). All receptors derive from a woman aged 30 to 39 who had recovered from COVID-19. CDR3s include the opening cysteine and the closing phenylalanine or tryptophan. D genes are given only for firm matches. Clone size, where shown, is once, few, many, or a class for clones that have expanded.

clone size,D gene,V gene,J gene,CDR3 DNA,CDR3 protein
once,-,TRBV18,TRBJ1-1,TGTGCCAGCTCACCGGGAGGGCGAGGTGCTTTCTTT,CASSPGGRGAFF
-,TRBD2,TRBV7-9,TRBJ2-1,TGTGCCAGCAACCCGAGGGGCGGGGGTTCGAGTGAGCAGTTCTTC,CASNPRGGGSSEQFF
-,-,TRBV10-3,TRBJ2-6,TGTGCCATCAGTGAAACCGGCTCTGGGGCCAACGTCCTGACTTTC,CAISETGSGANVLTF
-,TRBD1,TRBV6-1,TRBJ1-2,TGTGCCAGCAGTGATAGGGTTGGGACAGGTGACTATGGCTACACCTTC,CASSDRVGTGDYGYTF
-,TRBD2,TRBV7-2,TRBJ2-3,TGTGCCAGCAGCCAAGGACTAGCGGGGGGGTCAGATACGCAGTATTTT,CASSQGLAGGSDTQYF
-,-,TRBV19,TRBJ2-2,TGTGCCAGTAGTATGAGTAGGAACACCGGGGAGCTGTTTTTT,CASSMSRNTGELFF
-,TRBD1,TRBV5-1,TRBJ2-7,TGCGCCAGCAGCCTGCGGACAGGGTACGAGCAGTACTTC,CASSLRTGYEQYF
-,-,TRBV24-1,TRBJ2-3,TGTGCCACCAGTGATTTGGAGGACAGACTGTTTCCCCGTCCAGATACGCAGTATTTT,CATSDLEDRLFPRPDTQYF
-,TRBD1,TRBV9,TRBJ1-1,TGTGCCAGCAGCCTGACAGGGTCGGTCCACACTGAAGCTTTCTTT,CASSLTGSVHTEAFF
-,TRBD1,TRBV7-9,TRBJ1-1,TGTGCCAGCAGCCCCGCCCTACAGGGGGCGCGGACTGAAGCTTTCTTT,CASSPALQGARTEAFF
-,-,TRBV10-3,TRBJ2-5,TGTGCCATCAAACGGGGTCTCCAAGAGACCCAGTACTTC,CAIKRGLQETQYF
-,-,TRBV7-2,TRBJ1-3,TGTGCCAGCAGCTTAACGACGGAGGCAAGCGGAAACACCATATATTTT,CASSLTTEASGNTIYF
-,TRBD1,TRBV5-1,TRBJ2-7,TGCGCCAGCAGCTTGGCGACAGGGGCGAACGAGCAGTACTTC,CASSLATGANEQYF
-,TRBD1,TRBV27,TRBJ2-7,TGTGCCAGCAGTTTATCAGTACAGGGGTCCTACGAGCAGTACTTC,CASSLSVQGSYEQYF
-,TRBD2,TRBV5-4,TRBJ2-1,TGTGCCAGCAGCTTGATAGCGGGGGGGTACAATGAGCAGTTCTTC,CASSLIAGGYNEQFF
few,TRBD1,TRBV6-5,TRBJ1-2,TGTGCCAGCAGGACCGGACAGGGGCCCCTGCGCACCTTC,CASRTGQGPLRTF
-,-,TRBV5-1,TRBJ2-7,TGCGCCAGCAGCTTGAGCGGAGGGGACTACGAGCAGTACTTC,CASSLSGGDYEQYF
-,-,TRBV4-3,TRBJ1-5,TGCGCCAGCAGCCAAGATAGAGGGAGCGATCAGCCCCAGCATTTT,CASSQDRGSDQPQHF
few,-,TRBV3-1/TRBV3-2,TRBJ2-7,TGTGCCAGCAGCCGACAGCTCTCCTACGAGCAGTACTTC,CASSRQLSYEQYF
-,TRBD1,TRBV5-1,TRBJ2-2,TGCGCCAGCAGCGCGACAGGGTCGAACACCGGGGAGCTGTTTTTT,CASSATGSNTGELFF
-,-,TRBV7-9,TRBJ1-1,TGTGCCAGCAGCCTACAGGGACGGACTGAAGCTTTCTTT,CASSLQGRTEAFF
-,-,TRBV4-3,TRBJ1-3,TGCGCCAGCAGCCAAGGCGCATCTGGAAACACCATATATTTT,CASSQGASGNTIYF
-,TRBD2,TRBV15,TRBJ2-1,TGTGCCACCAGCAGAGACGGAATCGGCGGGGGGTACAATGAGCAGTTCTTC,CATSRDGIGGGYNEQFF
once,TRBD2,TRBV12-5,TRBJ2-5,TGTGCTAGTGGGACCGGGACTAGCGGGGGGAACGGAGAGACCCAGTACTTC,CASGTGTSGGNGETQYF
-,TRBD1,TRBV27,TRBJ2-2,TGTGCCAGCAGTCCACAAGGGACAGTGAACACCGGGGAGCTGTTTTTT,CASSPQGTVNTGELFF
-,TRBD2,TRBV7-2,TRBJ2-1,TGTGCCAGCAGCTTGAGCGGGGGTCCTCCTTACAATGAGCAGTTCTTC,CASSLSGGPPYNEQFF
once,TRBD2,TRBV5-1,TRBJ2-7,TGCGCCAGCAGCTTGGCCCCCAGGGACTACCTGGAGCAGTACTTC,CASSLAPRDYLEQYF
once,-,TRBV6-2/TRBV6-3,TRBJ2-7,TGTGCCAGCAGTTACTCTGGTCCGGGATTCTCCTACGAGCAGTACTTC,CASSYSGPGFSYEQYF
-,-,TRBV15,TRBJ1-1,TGTGCCACCAGCAGGTGGGGCGGGAACACTGAAGCTTTCTTT,CATSRWGGNTEAFF
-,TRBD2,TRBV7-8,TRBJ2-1,TGTGCCAGCAGCTTAGAGTGGACTAGCGGGGGTTTTCGGCAGTTCTTC,CASSLEWTSGGFRQFF
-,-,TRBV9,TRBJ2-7,TGTGCCAGCAGCGTAACGGGGGGCACCTACGAGCAGTACTTC,CASSVTGGTYEQYF
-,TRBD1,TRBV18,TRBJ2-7,TGTGCCAGCTCGCGACAGGGGGTAATCTCCTACGAGCAGTACTTC,CASSRQGVISYEQYF
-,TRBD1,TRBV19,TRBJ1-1,TGTGCCACCAGGACAGGGGGCATTGGGGTTAGGACTGAAGCTTTCTTT,CATRTGGIGVRTEAFF
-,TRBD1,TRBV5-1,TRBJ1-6,TGCGCCAGCAGCTTAAGGGACAGGAATTCACCCCTCCACTTT,CASSLRDRNSPLHF
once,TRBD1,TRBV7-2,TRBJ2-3,TGTGCCAGCCTTGAGGGGGACAGGGGGCCCACAGATACGCAGTATTTT,CASLEGDRGPTDTQYF
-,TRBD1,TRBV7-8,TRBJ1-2,TGTGCCAGCAGCCCGACACCCCGACGGGACAGGGTTTCGTCGCACTATGGCTACACCTTC,CASSPTPRRDRVSSHYGYTF
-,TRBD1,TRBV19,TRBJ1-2,TGTGCCAGTACTGAAGGACAGGGCGATGGCTACACCTTC,CASTEGQGDGYTF
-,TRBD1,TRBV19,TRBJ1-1,TGTGCCAGTAGGAATTGGGACAGTGAAGCTTTCTTT,CASRNWDSEAFF
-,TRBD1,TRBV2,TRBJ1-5,TGTGCCAGCAGTCGTTACAGGGGGGGAAATCAGCCCCAGCATTTT,CASSRYRGGNQPQHF
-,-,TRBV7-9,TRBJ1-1,TGTGCCAGCAGGTCGACTTCTTATAAAGAGGGTACCACTGAAGCTTTCTTT,CASRSTSYKEGTTEAFF
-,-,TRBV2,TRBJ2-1,TGTGCCAGCAGTCTTGCCTACTCCTACAATGAGCAGTTCTTC,CASSLAYSYNEQFF
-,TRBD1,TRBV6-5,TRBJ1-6,TGTGCCAGCAGTTACACGCCGGGACAGCTCTCACCCCTCCACTTT,CASSYTPGQLSPLHF
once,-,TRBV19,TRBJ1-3,TGTGCCAGTAGTCCTCCCCTTTGGATGGAGGGAGGAAACACCATATATTTT,CASSPPLWMEGGNTIYF
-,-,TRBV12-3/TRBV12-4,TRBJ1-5,TGTGCCAGCAGTTTTGGGGCAAATCAGCCCCAGCATTTT,CASSFGANQPQHF
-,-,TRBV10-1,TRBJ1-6,TGCGCCAGCAGGGACGGAGGGAGCGGCTCCTATAATTCACCCCTCCACTTT,CASRDGGSGSYNSPLHF
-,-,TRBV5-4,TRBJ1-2,TGTGCCAGCAGTCAAGAGCGTAACTATGGCTACACCTTC,CASSQERNYGYTF
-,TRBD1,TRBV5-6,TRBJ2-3,TGTGCCAGCAGCTTGGCCGGTCTAGGACAGGGAGATACGCAGTATTTT,CASSLAGLGQGDTQYF